Described below is a single T cell receptor (beta chain) sequence and its context. Looked up from germline, CDR1 is LGHDT and CDR2 is YNNKEL (reference sequence). This CDR3 is built from 14 residues. The V end was cut by 0 bases, the J end by 3 bases, with 8 bases between. These data belong to a study of T cells after yellow fever vaccination. One entry per CDR3 protein results from TCRdb running MiXCR on the 5' RACE reads. The sample shows some 600,000 distinct CDR3 sequences, about 12% of them seen only once. The chain joins TRBV3-1 to TRBJ1-1, with TRBD1 as a possible D gene (5 bases). Sequencing was performed on PBMCs, taken on the day of the yellow fever booster vaccination. The sequence was obtained from a man younger than 45 who received the YFV17D yellow fever vaccine. The CDR3 here is CASSQDRADTEAFF. The CDR3 bases are TGTGCCAGCAGCCAAGACAGGGCGGACACTGAAGCTTTCTTT.